Presented here are 30 T cell receptor beta chains from one specimen sequenced in a study of T cells in Graves' hyperthyroidism and ophthalmopathy. Regions amplified from RNA transcripts were the TCR beta CDR3 regions. Using the HTBI primer set, a first-round RT-PCR was run on the TCR CDR3. A single record per CDR3 protein comes from TCRdb applying MiXCR to the multiplex PCR reads. The profile shows 250,000 or so distinct CDR3 sequences, more than 12% of them singletons. Sequenced sample: blood. The source is a woman aged 35 to 49 with Graves' hyperthyroidism that later progressed to Graves' ophthalmopathy.

This clonotype showed up many times. V and J are TRBV5-1 and TRBJ1-1; 9 nucleotides agree with TRBD1. The germline V gene has CDR1 SGHRS and CDR2 YFSETQ. This CDR3 is built from 15 residues. V gave up 3 bases and J gave up 4 bases; unmatched junction bases: 7. The DNA of the CDR3 is TGCGCCAGCAGCTCGGGACAGGGTTATGGCACTGAAGCTTTCTTT. It encodes CASSSGQGYGTEAFF.

A remark on this clonotype: Just one base apart from a much larger clone, this may be a read error. The V and J genes are TRBV29-1 and TRBJ1-5; D unresolved. CDR1 SQVTM and CDR2 ANQGSEA come from the germline V gene. The CDR3 covers 13 residues. This CDR3 is CSVARDSDQPQHF. The CDR3 DNA follows: TGCAGCGTTGCGCGGGATAGCGATCAGCCCCAGCATTTT.

In this sample, this clonotype turned up a few times. This chain uses TRBV15 with TRBJ1-4; D gene ambiguous. V was cut by 5 bases and J by 5 bases, with 15 bases left in between. This CDR3 has 15 amino acids. Germline CDR1 LNHNV, CDR2 YYDKDF (reference sequence). CDR3 in amino acids: CATSFLNGLNEKLFF. The CDR3 DNA sequence: TGTGCCACCAGCTTCTTGAACGGGTTAAATGAAAAACTGTTTTTT.

This clonotype was detected ten times or more. V gene TRBV11-2 combines with J gene TRBJ2-3; 10 bases map to TRBD1. The CDR3 sequence is 19 residues long. Trimming at V came to 0 bases and at J to 1 base, leaving 10 bases not matched to a gene. CDR1 and CDR2 from the germline V gene are SGHAT and FQNNGV. This chain's CDR3 is CASSLELVSGTGGTDTQYF. In DNA, the CDR3 is TGTGCCAGCAGCTTAGAATTAGTGTCCGGGACAGGGGGCACAGATACGCAGTATTTT.

This clonotype was observed at least ten times. J is TRBJ2-7 and V is TRBV7-9; 9 bases line up with TRBD1. With 4 bases clipped from V and 6 bases from J, the junction kept 7 bases outside the gene matches. CDR1 and CDR2 (germline): SEHNR, FQNEAQ (reference sequence). There are 14 residues in the CDR3. This chain's CDR3 is CASSSRDRVTEQYF. The CDR3 nucleotides read TGTGCCAGCAGCTCCCGGGACAGGGTGACCGAGCAGTACTTC. The full variable domain, its missing parts supplied by reference TRBV7-9 and TRBJ2-7, is DTGVSQNPRHKITKRGQNVTFRCDPISEHNRLYWYRQTLGQGPEFLTYFQNEAQLEKSRLLSDRFSAERPKGSFSTLEIQRTEQGDSAMYLCASSSRDRVTEQYFGPGTRLTVT.

This clonotype was counted ten times or more. The rearrangement joins TRBV18 to TRBJ2-1; tentative D call: TRBD1 (6 bases). The V and J ends lost 2 bases and 1 base respectively, with 18 bases between them. The CDR3 totals 18 residues. Germline loops: CDR1 KGHSH, CDR2 LQKENI. The DNA of the CDR3 is TGTGCCAGCTCACCAAAGTTGGGGACACAACGATCCTACAATGAGCAGTTCTTC. This translates into CASSPKLGTQRSYNEQFF. The full variable domain, completed using reference TRBV18 and TRBJ2-1, is NAGVMQNPRHLVRRRGQEARLRCSPMKGHSHVYWYRQLPEEGLKFMVYLQKENIIDESGMPKERFSAEFPKEGPSILRIQQVVRGDSAAYFCASSPKLGTQRSYNEQFFGPGTRLTVL.

This clonotype was picked up many times. The rearrangement links TRBV28 to TRBJ2-1; no clear D gene. Per germline, CDR1 MDHEN and CDR2 SYDVKM. V lost 4 bases and J lost 5, with 18 bases in between. CDR3 length equals 16 residues. In DNA form, the CDR3 reads TGTGCCAGCAGTTACCCCTCGAGTGGCGGAGACAATGAGCAGTTCTTC. Its protein is CASSYPSSGGDNEQFF.

The sample holds many counts of this clonotype. V is TRBV5-1 and J is TRBJ2-1, with 9 bases that match TRBD2. Germline lookup yields CDR1 SGHRS and CDR2 YFSETQ. The V segment lost 6 bases and the J segment 1 base; nucleotides outside the gene matches: 8. This CDR3 has 16 residues. The CDR3 loop reads CASTPAGGLSYNEQFF. CDR3 nucleotide sequence: TGCGCCAGCACCCCCGCGGGGGGGCTATCCTACAATGAGCAGTTCTTC.

The CDR3 protein is CSASSGLAVVTDTQYF. In DNA, the CDR3 is TGCAGTGCTAGCTCAGGGCTAGCGGTTGTGACAGATACGCAGTATTTT. This chain links TRBV20-1 with TRBJ2-3; 7 bases agree with TRBD2. From germline, CDR1 is DFQATT and CDR2 SNEGSKA (reference sequence). J gave up 3 bases and V 3 bases, and 12 bases lay outside the gene matches. CDR3 length: 16 amino acids.

This clonotype was found many times. The gene calls are TRBV18 and TRBJ1-2; no reliable D call. The CDR3 loop spans 14 amino acids. Germline loops: CDR1 KGHSH, CDR2 LQKENI. Trimming cost V 2 bases and J 8 bases, with 15 bases left between them. CDR3 sequence: CASSPLEEAEGYTF. The CDR3 DNA follows: TGTGCCAGCTCACCATTGGAGGAAGCAGAAGGCTACACCTTC.

This chain uses TRBV28 with TRBJ2-1; D might be TRBD2 (7 bases). Germline V CDR1 and CDR2: MDHEN, SYDVKM. The CDR3 is 15 amino acids. V dropped 3 bases and J dropped 3 bases, with 12 bases sitting between them. The CDR3 loop is CASSLAGAVYNEQFF. CDR3 coding DNA: TGTGCCAGCAGTTTGGCGGGGGCTGTCTACAATGAGCAGTTCTTC.

On this clonotype: A much larger clone sits a single nucleotide away, making a read error possible. This chain uses TRBV9 with TRBJ1-2, with a weak D call TRBD1 (5 bases). Germline assignment: CDR1 SGDLS and CDR2 YYNGEE. The ends were cut back, 3 bases at V and 7 bases at J, with 25 bases in the middle. There are 17 residues in the CDR3. The CDR3 DNA is TGTGCCAGCAGCGCCCGGGACGACCCTGACCCTTCTCGTGGCTACACCTTC. It translates to CASSARDDPDPSRGYTF.

This clonotype was found many times. The chain couples TRBV24-1 to TRBJ2-5, with a possible D match to TRBD2 (5 bases). The V and J ends lost 4 bases and 4 bases respectively, with 12 bases between them. This CDR3 region has 14 residues. CDR1 and CDR2 (germline): KGHDR, SFDVKD. The CDR3 loop reads CATSDAGRGETQYF. CDR3 DNA: TGTGCCACCAGTGACGCCGGCCGGGGAGAGACCCAGTACTTC.

This clonotype came up a few times. The J gene is TRBJ1-2, the V gene TRBV7-8, with D tentatively TRBD1 (5 bases). V shed 4 bases and J shed 4 bases, with 10 bases lying between them. CDR3 length: 13 residues. Germline values: CDR1 SGHVS, CDR2 FQNEAQ. DNA of the CDR3: TGTGCCAGCAGCTCGGGACCGATCTATGGCTACACCTTC. Translation gives CASSSGPIYGYTF. Based on the CDR3 plus reference TRBV7-8 and TRBJ1-2, the full variable domain is GAGVSQSPRYKVAKRGQDVALRCDPISGHVSLFWYQQALGQGPEFLTYFQNEAQLDKSGLPSDRFFAERPEGSVSTLKIQRTQQEDSAVYLCASSSGPIYGYTFGSGTRLTVV.

The chain couples TRBV28 to TRBJ1-2; no firm D call. The CDR3 totals 13 residues. V was clipped by 5 bases and J by 7 bases, with 14 bases between them. Germline V gene lookup returns CDR1 MDHEN and CDR2 SYDVKM. This CDR3 reads CASSPYRGFGYTF. CDR3 DNA sequence: TGTGCCAGCAGTCCGTACCGCGGCTTTGGCTACACCTTC.

The table lists this clonotype with many counts. V and J are TRBV30 and TRBJ2-3, with D perhaps being TRBD1 or TRBD2 (5 bases each). Trimming stripped 0 bases from V and 6 bases from J, with 13 bases between. CDR3 length: 14 amino acids. Germline CDR1 is GTSNPN and CDR2 is SVGIG (reference sequence). The CDR3 coding sequence is TGTGCCTGGAGTGTACCCGGGGCAGGGGATACGCAGTATTTT. Its translation is CAWSVPGAGDTQYF.

This clonotype was recorded at least ten times. The chain recombines TRBV4-1 with TRBJ1-2; tentative D call: TRBD1 (6 bases). Germline V gives CDR1 MGHRA, CDR2 YSYEKL. V was clipped by 3 bases and J by 3 bases, with 20 bases between them. The CDR3 is 17 amino acids. CDR3 sequence (DNA): TGCGCCAGCAGCCACTCCCCAGCCAGGGGAAAGGACTATGGCTACACCTTC. Its translation: CASSHSPARGKDYGYTF.

This clonotype was counted many times. V and J are TRBV5-8 and TRBJ2-7; D perhaps matches TRBD2 (5 bases). The length of the CDR3 is 14 residues. Germline V gene data show CDR1 as SGHTS and CDR2 as YDEGEE. Trimming stripped 10 bases from V and 1 base from J, with 18 bases between. The CDR3 nucleotides are TGTGCCTCCGTCCTACAGACTAATTCCTACGAGCAGTACTTC. Its protein product is CASVLQTNSYEQYF.

This clonotype was detected ten times or more. The rearrangement uses TRBV20-1 and TRBJ1-2; possible D gene TRBD1, 6 bases. The CDR3 contains 13 residues. Trimming took 3 bases from V and 5 from J, leaving 13 bases between them. Germline lookup yields CDR1 DFQATT and CDR2 SNEGSKA (reference sequence). The CDR3 region is CSASSDRRYGYTF. The CDR3 DNA is TGCAGTGCTAGCTCAGACAGGAGATATGGCTACACCTTC.

This clonotype has ten or more counts. The chain carries TRBV11-2 and TRBJ2-6; 8 positions agree with TRBD2. CDR1 and CDR2 (germline): SGHAT, FQNNGV. This CDR3 region has 19 residues. Germline trimming cut 4 bases from V and 1 base from J; bases unmatched to any gene: 12. The CDR3, as DNA: TGTGCCAGCAGCTCCTGGCGGAGGCGGGAGGCTTCTGGGGCCAACGTCCTGACTTTC. Protein product: CASSSWRRREASGANVLTF.

This clonotype was picked up many times. This sequence joins TRBV7-3 and TRBJ1-1; D is unresolved. The length of the CDR3 is 14 residues. Germline CDR1 is SGHTA and CDR2 is FQGTGA. Trimming removed 1 base at V and 1 base at J, with 7 bases between. DNA for the CDR3: TGTGCCAGCAGCTTAAACGGAGAGAACACTGAAGCTTTCTTT. It encodes CASSLNGENTEAFF. Combining the CDR3 with reference TRBV7-3 and TRBJ1-1 gives the whole variable domain GAGVSQTPSNKVTEKGKYVELRCDPISGHTALYWYRQSLGQGPEFLIYFQGTGAADDSGLPNDRFFAVRPEGSVSTLKIQRTERGDSAVYLCASSLNGENTEAFFGQGTRLTVV.

V is TRBV18 and J is TRBJ2-7; D gene unclear. The CDR3 length is 12 residues. The V end was cut by 2 bases, the J end by 4 bases, with 6 bases between. Germline lookup yields CDR1 KGHSH and CDR2 LQKENI. The CDR3 sequence: CASSPLGYEQYF. The CDR3, as DNA: TGTGCCAGCTCACCATTAGGGTACGAGCAGTACTTC.

Ten or more counts support this clonotype. The chain carries TRBV5-1 and TRBJ1-1, with D uncertain. The ends were cut back, 0 bases at V and 8 bases at J, with 8 bases in the middle. From germline, CDR1 is SGHRS and CDR2 YFSETQ. This CDR3 comprises 12 residues. Here the CDR3 reads CASSLGGREAFF. CDR3 nucleotide sequence: TGCGCCAGCAGCTTGGGTGGGAGGGAAGCTTTCTTT. Looking up the rest from reference TRBV5-1 and TRBJ1-1 gives the full variable domain: KAGVTQTPRYLIKTRGQQVTLSCSPISGHRSVSWYQQTPGQGLQFLFEYFSETQRNKGNFPGRFSGRQFSNSRSEMNVSTLELGDSALYLCASSLGGREAFFGQGTRLTVV.

This clonotype was counted ten times or more. The V gene is TRBV6-1, the J gene TRBJ1-1, with no clear D. V was shortened by 4 bases and J by 4 bases, with 19 bases between the two germline ends. The CDR3 is 16 residues long. Germline V gene data show CDR1 as MNHNS and CDR2 as SASEGT. For the CDR3, the DNA is TGTGCCAGCAGTGGTGGGTCCTTAGGTTGGGGCACTGAAGCTTTCTTT. This gives the protein CASSGGSLGWGTEAFF.

This clonotype was picked up many times. V usage is TRBV7-6 and J usage is TRBJ2-7; D not certain. Trimming took off 2 bases at V and 4 bases at J, with 12 bases between the two ends. The CDR3 loop spans 14 amino acids. Germline values: CDR1 SGHVS, CDR2 FNYEAQ. The CDR3 region has the DNA TGTGCCAGCAGCTTACAAGGCACGCCTTACGAGCAGTACTTC. Encoded protein: CASSLQGTPYEQYF.

The table lists this clonotype with many counts. The chain is built from TRBV15 and TRBJ1-4; D may be TRBD1 (5 bases). The V gene's germline CDR1 is LNHNV and CDR2 YYDKDF (reference sequence). The length of the CDR3 is 18 residues. The V and J ends lost 0 bases and 0 bases respectively, with 14 bases between them. The CDR3 nucleotides read TGTGCCACCAGCAGAGATCTTATAACAGGCGCAACTAATGAAAAACTGTTTTTT. As protein: CATSRDLITGATNEKLFF. The variable domain in full, completed from reference TRBV15 and TRBJ1-4, reads DAMVIQNPRYQVTQFGKPVTLSCSQTLNHNVMYWYQQKSSQAPKLLFHYYDKDFNNEADTPDNFQSRRPNTSFCFLDIRSPGLGDTAMYLCATSRDLITGATNEKLFFGSGTQLSVL.

This clonotype was picked up many times. The chain employs TRBV20-1 and TRBJ2-1; D not resolved. The CDR3 has 11 amino acids. Germline lookup yields CDR1 DFQATT and CDR2 SNEGSKA (reference sequence). V was pared by 1 base and J by 9 bases, with 7 bases between. In DNA, the CDR3 is TGCAGTGCTAGAGGGTTAGGTGAGCAGTTCTTC. Translating it yields CSARGLGEQFF.

This clonotype was seen a few times. The chain employs TRBV18 and TRBJ1-3; tentative D call: TRBD1 (5 bases). V lost 4 bases and J 7 bases, leaving 17 bases between the germline ends. The germline V gene encodes CDR1 KGHSH and CDR2 LQKENI. This CDR3 is built from 15 residues. The CDR3 here is CASSQLGDPRNTIYF. DNA of the CDR3: TGTGCCAGCTCACAGCTGGGGGACCCTCGGAACACCATATATTTT.

This clonotype was recorded many times. This chain links TRBV10-3 with TRBJ2-1; 13 nucleotides match TRBD2. V gave up 7 bases and J gave up 4 bases; unmatched junction bases: 7. Germline-derived CDR1 and CDR2 are ENHRY and SYGVKD. This CDR3 is 16 amino acids long. For the CDR3, the DNA is TGTGCCATCAAAGGGACTAGCGGGAAGGCATACAATGAGCAGTTCTTC. It translates to CAIKGTSGKAYNEQFF.

The V and J genes are TRBV12-3 or TRBV12-4 and TRBJ2-2, with D perhaps matching TRBD2 (6 bases). The CDR3 is 10 residues long. The V end was cut by 11 bases, the J end by 7 bases, with 8 bases between. The CDR3 reads CAVGGGELFF. As DNA, the CDR3 is TGTGCCGTGGGGGGCGGGGAGCTGTTTTTT.